This paragraph reports one T cell receptor (beta chain). The source of the sample is a study of shared clonotypes between healthy human individuals. Germline CDR1 is MNHEY and CDR2 is SVGAGI. The V end lost 4 bases, the J end lost 3 bases, and 13 bases lay between the germline ends. The CDR3 length is 14 residues. It was 150 to 250 ng DNA, 28,000 or so T cell genomes, that sorted-subset replicate PCRs used. The method was immunoSEQ multiplex PCR; TCRdb's version includes in-frame clones alone and lacks a portion of them. The sample consists of more than 2 million clones, less than 95% of them appearing once. CD45RO-negative cells were positively selected for CCR7, leaving out terminally differentiated effector memory CD45RA+ cells.

Sequenced: naive CD8+ T cells sorted from blood. This chain joins TRBV6-5 and TRBJ2-7; D is ambiguous. The sequence came from a young man in good health. CDR3 bases: TGTGCCAGCAGTTCAAGCTTGGGTGACTACGAGCAGTACTTC. Encoded protein: CASSSSLGDYEQYF.